The entry that follows covers one TCR beta chain sequence. This clone's antigen is unknown. No much larger clone exists at a distance of one base, and base qualities are not known. V trim: 5 bases; J trim: 9 bases; unmatched bases: 7. Including cysteine and phenylalanine, the CDR3 has 12 amino acids. Kept here is only the CDR3 DNA, which spans 36 bases and is read in frame from base 1. The germline V gene (reference sequence) sets CDR1 to GTSNPN and CDR2 to SVGIG. This sample is drawn from a study of blood T cell repertoires in COVID-19 (dated by TCRdb to the early 2020s). About the study as a whole: Samples covering the acute and convalescent phases of COVID-19 were provided by collaborators in the United States, Italy and Spain. The prospective study material was composed of cDNA or gDNA derived from T cells, B-cell-depleted T cells, or PBMCs. The dataset comprised deeply sampled blood TCRbeta repertoires from subjects exposed to, actively infected with, or recovered from COVID-19. The repertoires were released in a freely available public database intended as a resource for research on the immune response to SARS-CoV-2. Samples came from the ongoing ImmuneRACE study (first 160 participants) plus 1,254 subjects from 6 global collaborators. A de-identified subject ID, COVID-19 status, age in years and sex were almost always included in the sample metadata. Where available, HLA class I and class II types were taken from metadata supplied by the sample provider and were not determined by assay-based typing. Broad study findings and their caveats: How much clinical and demographic metadata was included differed by source and by participant, and the metadata was provided uncurated.

Whole blood was collected in K2EDTA tubes by collaborating institutions according to the institutions' own protocols. For TCRbeta analysis, collaborators shipped samples as frozen whole blood, isolated PBMCs, or DNA extracted from either of those sample types. TCRbeta CDR3 regions were amplified from genomic DNA by means of the immunoSEQ Assay, a bias-controlled multiplex PCR. The published analysis was carried out like this. The number of nucleated cells in each sample was estimated by amplification of reference gene primers within the assay. To quantify the absolute abundance of each unique TCRbeta CDR3 rearrangement, sequence reads were collapsed and filtered. For each sample, productive Simpson clonality was calculated as the square root of Simpson's diversity index across productive rearrangements. The table comes from immuneACCESS by way of TCRdb, which keeps in-frame sequences with V and J called. Part of the clones is missing from these tables; in studies checked, under half for an unresolved V gene and the rest for unknown reasons. Clone size and V and J calls were adopted from that table, with D and trimming inferred from the DNA. This sample has roughly 80,000 clones in its table, and roughly 90% of those were observed once. 9.1% of the sample is in the top ten clones.

Rearrangement joined TRBV30 to TRBJ1-5; 7 nucleotides in the junction match TRBD1. This TCR was recovered from a human donor in a cohort sampled during active COVID-19. Sequenced material: peripheral blood. The bases are TGTGCCTGGGGGGCCTCAGGGGGGCCCCAGCATTTT. Its amino acids are CAWGASGGPQHF. Here the CDR3 is joined to the reference TRBV30 and TRBJ1-5 genes, and the full variable domain is: SQTIHQWPATLVQPVGSPLSLECTVEGTSNPNLYWYRQAAGRGLQLLFYSVGIGQISSEVPQNLSASRPQDRQFILSSKKLLLSDSGFYLCAWGASGGPQHFGDGTRLSIL.